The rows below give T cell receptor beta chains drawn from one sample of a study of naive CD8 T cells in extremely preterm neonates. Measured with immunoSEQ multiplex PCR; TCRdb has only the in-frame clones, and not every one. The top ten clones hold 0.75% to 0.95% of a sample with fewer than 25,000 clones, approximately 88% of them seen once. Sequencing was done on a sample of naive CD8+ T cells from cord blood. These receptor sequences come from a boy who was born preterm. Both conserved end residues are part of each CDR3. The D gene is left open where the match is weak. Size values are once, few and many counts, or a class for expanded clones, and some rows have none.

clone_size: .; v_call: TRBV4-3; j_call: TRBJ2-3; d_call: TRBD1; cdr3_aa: CASSQGTGGTDTQYF; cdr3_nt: TGCGCCAGCAGCCAAGGGACAGGGGGCACAGATACGCAGTATTTT
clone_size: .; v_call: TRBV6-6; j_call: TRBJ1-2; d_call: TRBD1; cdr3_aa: CASSYGTANYGYTF; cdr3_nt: TGTGCCAGCAGTTACGGGACAGCTAACTATGGCTACACCTTC
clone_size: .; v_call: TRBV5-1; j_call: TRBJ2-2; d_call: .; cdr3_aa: CASSLVSRDNTGELFF; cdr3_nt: TGCGCCAGCAGCTTGGTAAGTCGGGACAACACCGGGGAGCTGTTTTTT
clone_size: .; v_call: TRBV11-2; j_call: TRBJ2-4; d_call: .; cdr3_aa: CASSFSAKNIQYF; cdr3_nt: TGTGCCAGCAGCTTCTCAGCCAAAAACATTCAGTACTTC
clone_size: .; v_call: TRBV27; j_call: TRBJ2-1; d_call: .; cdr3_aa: CASSLGSSYNEQFF; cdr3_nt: TGTGCCAGCAGTTTGGGCAGCTCCTACAATGAGCAGTTCTTC
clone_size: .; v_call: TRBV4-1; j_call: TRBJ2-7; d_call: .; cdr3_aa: CASSQAGSYEQYF; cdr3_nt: TGCGCCAGCAGCCAAGCGGGCTCCTACGAGCAGTACTTC
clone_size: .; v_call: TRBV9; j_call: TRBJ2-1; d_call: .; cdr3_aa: CASSVEGRSSYNEQFF; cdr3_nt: TGTGCCAGCAGCGTAGAAGGACGGAGCTCCTACAATGAGCAGTTCTTC
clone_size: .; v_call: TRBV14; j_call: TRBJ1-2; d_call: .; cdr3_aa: CASSQVGGNYGYTF; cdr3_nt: TGTGCCAGCAGCCAAGTAGGCGGGAACTATGGCTACACCTTC
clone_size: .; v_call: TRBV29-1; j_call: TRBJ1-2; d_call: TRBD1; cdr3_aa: CSATGGYGYTF; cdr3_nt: TGCAGTGCTACAGGGGGCTATGGCTACACCTTC
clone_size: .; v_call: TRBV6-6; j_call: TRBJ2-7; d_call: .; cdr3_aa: CASSFLSYEQYF; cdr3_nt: TGTGCCAGCAGTTTCCTCTCCTACGAGCAGTACTTC
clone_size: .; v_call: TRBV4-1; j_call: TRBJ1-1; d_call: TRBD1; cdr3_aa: CASSLQGAHTEAFF; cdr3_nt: TGCGCCAGCAGCTTACAGGGGGCGCACACTGAAGCTTTCTTT
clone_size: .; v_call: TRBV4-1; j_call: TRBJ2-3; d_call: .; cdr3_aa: CASSQETRLTDTQYF; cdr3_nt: TGCGCCAGCAGCCAAGAGACTAGACTCACAGATACGCAGTATTTT
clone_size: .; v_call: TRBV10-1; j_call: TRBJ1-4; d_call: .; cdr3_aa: CASSVHRDEKLFF; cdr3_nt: TGCGCCAGCAGTGTCCACAGGGATGAAAAACTGTTTTTT
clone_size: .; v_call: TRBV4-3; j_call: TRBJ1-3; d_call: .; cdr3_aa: CASSQLGHSGNTIYF; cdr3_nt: TGCGCCAGCAGCCAACTGGGACACTCTGGAAACACCATATATTTT
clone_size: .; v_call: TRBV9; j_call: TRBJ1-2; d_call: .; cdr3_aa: CASSVASYGYTF; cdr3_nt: TGTGCCAGCAGCGTAGCCAGCTATGGCTACACCTTC
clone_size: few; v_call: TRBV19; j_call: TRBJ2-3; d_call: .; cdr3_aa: CASSIAGGTDTQYF; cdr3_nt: TGTGCCAGTAGTATAGCGGGGGGCACAGATACGCAGTATTTT
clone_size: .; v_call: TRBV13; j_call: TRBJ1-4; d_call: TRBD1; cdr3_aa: CASSRDRGEKLFF; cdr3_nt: TGTGCCAGCAGCCGGGACAGGGGTGAAAAACTGTTTTTT
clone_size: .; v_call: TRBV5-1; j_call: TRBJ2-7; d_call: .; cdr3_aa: CASSDTYEQYF; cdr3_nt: TGCGCCAGCAGCGACACCTACGAGCAGTACTTC
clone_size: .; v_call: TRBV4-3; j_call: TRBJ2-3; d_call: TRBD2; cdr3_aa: CASSQGTSGGTDTQYF; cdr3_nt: TGCGCCAGCAGCCAAGGGACTAGCGGGGGCACAGATACGCAGTATTTT
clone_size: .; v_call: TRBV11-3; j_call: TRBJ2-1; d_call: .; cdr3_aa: CASSDYNEQFF; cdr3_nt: TGTGCCAGCAGCGACTACAATGAGCAGTTCTTC
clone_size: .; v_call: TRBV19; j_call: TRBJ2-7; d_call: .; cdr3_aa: CASSSGLYEQYF; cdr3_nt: TGTGCCAGTAGTTCGGGACTCTACGAGCAGTACTTC
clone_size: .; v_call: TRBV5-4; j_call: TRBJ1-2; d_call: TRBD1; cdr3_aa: CASSADRSYGYTF; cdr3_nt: TGTGCCAGCAGCGCGGACAGGAGCTATGGCTACACCTTC